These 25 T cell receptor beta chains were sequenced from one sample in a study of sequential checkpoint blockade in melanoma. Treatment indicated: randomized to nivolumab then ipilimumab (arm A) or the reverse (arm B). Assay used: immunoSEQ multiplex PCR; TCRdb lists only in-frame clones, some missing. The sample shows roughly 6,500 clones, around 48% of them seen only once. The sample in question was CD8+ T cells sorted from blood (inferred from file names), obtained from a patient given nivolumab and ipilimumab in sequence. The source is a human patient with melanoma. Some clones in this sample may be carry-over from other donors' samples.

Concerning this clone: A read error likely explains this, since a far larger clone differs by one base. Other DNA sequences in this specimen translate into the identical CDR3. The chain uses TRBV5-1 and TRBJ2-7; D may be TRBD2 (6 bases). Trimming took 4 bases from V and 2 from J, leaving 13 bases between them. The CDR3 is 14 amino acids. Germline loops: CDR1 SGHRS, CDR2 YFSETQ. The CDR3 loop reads CASSQGGTTYEQYF. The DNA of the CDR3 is TGCGCCAGCAGCCAAGGAGGGACCACCTACGAGCAGTACTTC.

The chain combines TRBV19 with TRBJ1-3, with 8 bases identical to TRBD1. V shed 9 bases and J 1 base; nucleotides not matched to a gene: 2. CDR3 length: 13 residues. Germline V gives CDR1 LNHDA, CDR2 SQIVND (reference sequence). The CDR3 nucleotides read TGTGCCAGGGACAGGGTGTCTGGAAACACCATATATTTT. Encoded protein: CARDRVSGNTIYF.

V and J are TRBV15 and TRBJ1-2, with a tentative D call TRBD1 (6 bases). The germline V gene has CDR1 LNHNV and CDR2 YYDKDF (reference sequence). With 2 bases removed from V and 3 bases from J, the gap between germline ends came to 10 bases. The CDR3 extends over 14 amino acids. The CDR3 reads CATSRTGIDYGYTF. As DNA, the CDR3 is TGTGCCACCAGCAGAACAGGGATAGACTATGGCTACACCTTC.

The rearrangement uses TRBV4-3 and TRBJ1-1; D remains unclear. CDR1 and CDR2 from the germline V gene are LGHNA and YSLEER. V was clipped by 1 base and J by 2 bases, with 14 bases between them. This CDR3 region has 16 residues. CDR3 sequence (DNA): TGCGCCAGCAGCCAAGTTTGGGTAGCGGGTAACACTGAAGCTTTCTTT. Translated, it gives CASSQVWVAGNTEAFF.

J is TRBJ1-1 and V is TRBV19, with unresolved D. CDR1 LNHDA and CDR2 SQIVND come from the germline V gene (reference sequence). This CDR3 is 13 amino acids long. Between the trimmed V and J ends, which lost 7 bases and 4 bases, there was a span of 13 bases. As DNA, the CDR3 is TGTGCCAGTATCGACTGGGAGGGCACTGAAGCTTTCTTT. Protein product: CASIDWEGTEAFF.

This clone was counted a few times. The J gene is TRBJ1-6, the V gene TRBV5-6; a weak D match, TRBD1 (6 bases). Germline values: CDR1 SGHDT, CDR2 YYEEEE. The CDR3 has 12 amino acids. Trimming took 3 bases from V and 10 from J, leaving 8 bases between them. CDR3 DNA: TGTGCCAGCAGCTCAGGGGTCTCACCCCTCCACTTT. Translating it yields CASSSGVSPLHF.

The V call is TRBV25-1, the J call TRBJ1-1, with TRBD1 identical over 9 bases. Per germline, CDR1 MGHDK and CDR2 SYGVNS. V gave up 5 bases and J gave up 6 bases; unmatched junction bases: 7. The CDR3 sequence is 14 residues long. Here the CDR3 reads CASSQQGASAEAFF. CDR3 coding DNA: TGTGCCAGCAGTCAACAGGGGGCAAGCGCTGAAGCTTTCTTT. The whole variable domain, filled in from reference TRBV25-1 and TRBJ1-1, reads EADIYQTPRYLVIGTGKKITLECSQTMGHDKMYWYQQDPGMELHLIHYSYGVNSTEKGDLSSESTVSRIRTEHFPLTLESARPSHTSQYLCASSQQGASAEAFFGQGTRLTVV.

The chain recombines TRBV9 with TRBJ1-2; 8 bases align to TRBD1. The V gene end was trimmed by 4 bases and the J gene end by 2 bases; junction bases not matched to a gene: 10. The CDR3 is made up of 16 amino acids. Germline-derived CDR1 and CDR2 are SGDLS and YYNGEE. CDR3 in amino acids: CASSKGGTGGNYGYTF. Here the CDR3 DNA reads TGTGCCAGCAGCAAGGGGGGGACAGGAGGGAACTATGGCTACACCTTC.

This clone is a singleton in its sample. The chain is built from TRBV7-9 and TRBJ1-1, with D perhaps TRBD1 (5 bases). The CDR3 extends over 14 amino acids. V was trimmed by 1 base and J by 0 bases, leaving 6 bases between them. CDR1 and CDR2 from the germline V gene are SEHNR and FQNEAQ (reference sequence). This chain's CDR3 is CASSLGQMNTEAFF. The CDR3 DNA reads TGTGCCAGCAGCTTAGGACAGATGAACACTGAAGCTTTCTTT. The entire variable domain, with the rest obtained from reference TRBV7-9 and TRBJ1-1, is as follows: DTGVSQNPRHKITKRGQNVTFRCDPISEHNRLYWYRQTLGQGPEFLTYFQNEAQLEKSRLLSDRFSAERPKGSFSTLEIQRTEQGDSAMYLCASSLGQMNTEAFFGQGTRLTVV.

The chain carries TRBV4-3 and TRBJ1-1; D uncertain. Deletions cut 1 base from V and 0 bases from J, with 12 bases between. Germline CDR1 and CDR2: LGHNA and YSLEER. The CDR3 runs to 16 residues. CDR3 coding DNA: TGCGCCAGCAGCCAAGGATTCGGGGTTATGAACACTGAAGCTTTCTTT. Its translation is CASSQGFGVMNTEAFF.

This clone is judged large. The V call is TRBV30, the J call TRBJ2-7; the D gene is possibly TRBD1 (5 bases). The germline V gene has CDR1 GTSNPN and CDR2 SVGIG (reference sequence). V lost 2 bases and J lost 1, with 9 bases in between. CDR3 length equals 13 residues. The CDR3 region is CAWSNQGSYEQYF. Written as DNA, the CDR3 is TGTGCCTGGAGTAATCAGGGTTCCTACGAGCAGTACTTC.

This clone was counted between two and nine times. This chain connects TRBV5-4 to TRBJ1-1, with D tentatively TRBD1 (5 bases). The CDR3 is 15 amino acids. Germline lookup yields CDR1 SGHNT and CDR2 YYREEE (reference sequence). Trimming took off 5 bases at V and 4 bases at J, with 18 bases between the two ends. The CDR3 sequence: CASRFQGGQVTEAFF. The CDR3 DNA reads TGTGCCAGCAGGTTTCAGGGAGGGCAGGTCACTGAAGCTTTCTTT.

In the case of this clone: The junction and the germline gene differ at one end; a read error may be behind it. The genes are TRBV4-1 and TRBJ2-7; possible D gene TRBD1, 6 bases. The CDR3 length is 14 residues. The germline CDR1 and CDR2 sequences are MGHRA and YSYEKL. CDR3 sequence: CASSQEVGGYEQYF. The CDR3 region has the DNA TGCGCCAGCAGTCAAGAGGTAGGGGGCTACGAGCAGTACTTC.

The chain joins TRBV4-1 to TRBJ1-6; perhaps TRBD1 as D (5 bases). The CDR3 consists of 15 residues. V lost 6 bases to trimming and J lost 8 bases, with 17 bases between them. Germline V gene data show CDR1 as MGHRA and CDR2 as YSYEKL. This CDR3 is CASRYMAGGDSPLHF. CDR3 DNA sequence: TGCGCCAGCAGGTACATGGCGGGAGGGGATTCACCCCTCCACTTT.

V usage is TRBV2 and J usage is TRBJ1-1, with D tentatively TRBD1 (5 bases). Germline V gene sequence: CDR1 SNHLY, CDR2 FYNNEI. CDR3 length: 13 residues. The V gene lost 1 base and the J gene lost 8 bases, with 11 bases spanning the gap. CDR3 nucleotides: TGTGCCAGCAGTGAAGGGGTTCGGACAGAAGCTTTCTTT. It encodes CASSEGVRTEAFF.

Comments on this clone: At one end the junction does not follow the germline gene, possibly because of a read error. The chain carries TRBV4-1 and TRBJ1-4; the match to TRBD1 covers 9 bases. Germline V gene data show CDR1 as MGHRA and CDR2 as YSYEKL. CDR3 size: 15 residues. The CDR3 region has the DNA TGTGCCAGCAGCTTAGCGGACAGGGGAGATGAAAAACTGTTTTTT. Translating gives CASSLADRGDEKLFF.

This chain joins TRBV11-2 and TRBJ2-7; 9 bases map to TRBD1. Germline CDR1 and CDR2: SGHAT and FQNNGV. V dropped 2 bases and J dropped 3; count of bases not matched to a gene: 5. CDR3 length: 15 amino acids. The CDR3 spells CASSLQGQGFYEQYF. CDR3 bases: TGTGCCAGCAGCTTACAAGGACAGGGGTTCTACGAGCAGTACTTC.

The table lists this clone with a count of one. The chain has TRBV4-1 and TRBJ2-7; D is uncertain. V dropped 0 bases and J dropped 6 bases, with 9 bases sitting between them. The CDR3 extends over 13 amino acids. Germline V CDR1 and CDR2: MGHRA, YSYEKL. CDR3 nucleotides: TGCGCCAGCAGCCAAGATGGCACCCTCGAGCAGTACTTC. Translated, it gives CASSQDGTLEQYF.

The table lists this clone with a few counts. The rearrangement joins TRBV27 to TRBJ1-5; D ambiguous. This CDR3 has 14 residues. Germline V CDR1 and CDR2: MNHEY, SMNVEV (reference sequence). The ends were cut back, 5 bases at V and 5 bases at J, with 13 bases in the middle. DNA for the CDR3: TGTGCCAGCAGTCCCACAGCAGGTTATCAGCCCCAGCATTTT. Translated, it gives CASSPTAGYQPQHF.

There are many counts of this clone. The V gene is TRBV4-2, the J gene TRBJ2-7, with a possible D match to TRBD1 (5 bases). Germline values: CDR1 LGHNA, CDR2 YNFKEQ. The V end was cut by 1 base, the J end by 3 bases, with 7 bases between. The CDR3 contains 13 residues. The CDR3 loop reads CASSQGTGYEQYF. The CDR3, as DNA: TGTGCCAGCAGCCAAGGAACAGGCTACGAGCAGTACTTC.

This chain's CDR3 is CASSQAWDKMNTEAFF. CDR3 nucleotides: TGCGCCAGCAGCCAAGCCTGGGACAAAATGAACACTGAAGCTTTCTTT. The rearrangement uses TRBV4-1 and TRBJ1-1, with D possibly TRBD1 on 6 matching bases. V lost 1 base, J lost 0 bases, and 12 bases lay in between. Per germline, CDR1 MGHRA and CDR2 YSYEKL. This CDR3 contains 16 residues.

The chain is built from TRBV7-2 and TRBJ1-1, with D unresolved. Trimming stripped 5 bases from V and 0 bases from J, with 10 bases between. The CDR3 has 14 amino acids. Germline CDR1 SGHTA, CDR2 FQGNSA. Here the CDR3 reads CASSLGGMNTEAFF. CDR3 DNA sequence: TGTGCCAGCAGCCTCGGAGGGATGAACACTGAAGCTTTCTTT.

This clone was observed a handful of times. CDR3 DNA: TGTGCCAGCAGTGACAGGAAATCACCCCTCCACTTT. Its protein is CASSDRKSPLHF. This chain connects TRBV6-1 to TRBJ1-6, with D unclear. V lost 3 bases, J lost 10 bases, and 7 bases lay in between. The CDR3 length is 12 residues. From germline, CDR1 is MNHNS and CDR2 SASEGT.

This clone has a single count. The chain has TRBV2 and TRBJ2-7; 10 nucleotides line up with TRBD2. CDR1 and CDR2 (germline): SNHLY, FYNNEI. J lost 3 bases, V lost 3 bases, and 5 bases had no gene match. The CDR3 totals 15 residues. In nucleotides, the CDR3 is TGTGCCAGCAGTGACCTAGCGGGGGAAAACTACGAGCAGTACTTC. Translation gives CASSDLAGENYEQYF.

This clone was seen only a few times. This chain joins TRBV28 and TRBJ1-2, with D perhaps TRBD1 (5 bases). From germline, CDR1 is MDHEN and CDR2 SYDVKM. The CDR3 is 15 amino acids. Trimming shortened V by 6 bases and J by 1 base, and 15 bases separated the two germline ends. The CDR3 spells CASRLTDGRNYGYTF. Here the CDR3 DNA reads TGTGCCAGCAGACTGACAGATGGCCGTAACTATGGCTACACCTTC.